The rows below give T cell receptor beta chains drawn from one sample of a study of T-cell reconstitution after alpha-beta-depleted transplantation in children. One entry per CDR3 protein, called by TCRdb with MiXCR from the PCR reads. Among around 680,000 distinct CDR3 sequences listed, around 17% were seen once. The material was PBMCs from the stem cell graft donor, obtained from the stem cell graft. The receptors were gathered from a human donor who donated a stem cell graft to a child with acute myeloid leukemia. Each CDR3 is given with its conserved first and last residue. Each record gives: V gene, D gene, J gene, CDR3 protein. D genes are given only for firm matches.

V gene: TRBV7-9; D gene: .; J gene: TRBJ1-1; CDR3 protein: CASSPGGIGNTEAFF
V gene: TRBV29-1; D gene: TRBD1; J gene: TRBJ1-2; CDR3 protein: CSAGTGGYGYTF
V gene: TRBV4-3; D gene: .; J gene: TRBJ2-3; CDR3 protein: CASSQARGARLYF
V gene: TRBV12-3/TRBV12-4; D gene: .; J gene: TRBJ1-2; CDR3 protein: CASSFKRNYGYTF
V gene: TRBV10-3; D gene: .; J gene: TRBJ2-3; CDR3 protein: CALLSSGTMPDTQYF
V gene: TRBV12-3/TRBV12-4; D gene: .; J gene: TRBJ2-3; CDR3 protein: CAIPGVEGGDTQYF
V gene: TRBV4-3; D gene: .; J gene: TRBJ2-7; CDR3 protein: CASSQEAGPYYEQYF
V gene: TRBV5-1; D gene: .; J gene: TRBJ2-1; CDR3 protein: CASSSTGGGYNEQFF
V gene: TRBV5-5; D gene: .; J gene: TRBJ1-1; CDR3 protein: CASSPTGGMNTEAFF
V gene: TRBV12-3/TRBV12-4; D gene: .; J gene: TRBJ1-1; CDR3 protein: CASSREAFF
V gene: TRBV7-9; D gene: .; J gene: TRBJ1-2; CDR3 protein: CASSPTRGDGYTF
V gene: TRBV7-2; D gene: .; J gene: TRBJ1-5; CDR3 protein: CASSLWVPRSNQPQHF
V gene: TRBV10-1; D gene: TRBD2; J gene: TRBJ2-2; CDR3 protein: CASKASGEGELFF
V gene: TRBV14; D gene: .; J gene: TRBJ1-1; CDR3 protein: CASSQDGDPEAFF
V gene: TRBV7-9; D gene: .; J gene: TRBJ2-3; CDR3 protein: CASSSAGLGTDTQYF
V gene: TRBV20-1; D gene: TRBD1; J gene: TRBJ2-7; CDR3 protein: CSAGGGPGEQYF
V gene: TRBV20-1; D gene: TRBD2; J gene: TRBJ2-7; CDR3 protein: CSARVRAAGGPGEQYF
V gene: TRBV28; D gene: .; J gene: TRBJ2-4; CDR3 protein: CASSSVEGINIQYF
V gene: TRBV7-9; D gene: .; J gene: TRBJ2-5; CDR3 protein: CASSPSGPIETQYF
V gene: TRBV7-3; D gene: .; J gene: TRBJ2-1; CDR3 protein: CASSLGPGTYNEQFF
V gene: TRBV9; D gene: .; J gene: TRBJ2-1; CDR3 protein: CASSVWDDNEQFF
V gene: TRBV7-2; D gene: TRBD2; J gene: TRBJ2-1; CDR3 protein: CASSFPGTRLGNEQFF
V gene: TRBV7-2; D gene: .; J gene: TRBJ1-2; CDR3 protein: CASSTSRDLWGYTF
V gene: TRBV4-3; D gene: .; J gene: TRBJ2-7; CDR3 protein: CASSQGPGGGFSYEQYF
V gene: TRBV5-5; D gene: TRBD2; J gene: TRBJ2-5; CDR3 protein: CASSPRTRGETQYF
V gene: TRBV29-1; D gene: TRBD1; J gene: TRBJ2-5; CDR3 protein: CSVRTGRSKETQYF
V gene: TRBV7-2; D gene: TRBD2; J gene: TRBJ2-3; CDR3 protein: CASSRATSGGTDTQYF
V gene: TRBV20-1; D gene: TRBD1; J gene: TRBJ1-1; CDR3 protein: CSGRRQGLEAFF
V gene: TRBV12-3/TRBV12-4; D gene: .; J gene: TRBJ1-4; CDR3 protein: CASTPGSHEKLFF
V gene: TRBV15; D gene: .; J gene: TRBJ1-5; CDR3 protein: CATSRGNQPQHF
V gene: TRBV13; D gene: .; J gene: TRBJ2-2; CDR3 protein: CASSLWQYTGELFF
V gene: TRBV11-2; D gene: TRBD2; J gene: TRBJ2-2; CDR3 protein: CASSSWGLAGGRVTGELFF
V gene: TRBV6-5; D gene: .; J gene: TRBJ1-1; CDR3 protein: CASSSGASERGTEAFF
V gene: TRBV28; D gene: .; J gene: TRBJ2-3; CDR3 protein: CASTLTAGSTDTQYF
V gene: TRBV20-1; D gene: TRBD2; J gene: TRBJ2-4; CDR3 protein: CSARAHFRGGHKNIQYF
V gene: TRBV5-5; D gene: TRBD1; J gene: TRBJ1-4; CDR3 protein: CASSGTGHNEKLFF
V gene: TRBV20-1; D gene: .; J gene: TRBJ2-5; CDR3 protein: CSAPSRGTQYF
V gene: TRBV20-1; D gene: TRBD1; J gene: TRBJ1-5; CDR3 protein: CSARGDRDQPQHF
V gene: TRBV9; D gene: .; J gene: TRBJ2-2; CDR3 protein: CASSVGDYTTGELFF
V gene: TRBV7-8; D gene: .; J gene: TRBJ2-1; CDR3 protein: CASSLVPRNEQFF
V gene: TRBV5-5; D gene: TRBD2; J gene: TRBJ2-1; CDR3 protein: CASSLAGALNEQFF
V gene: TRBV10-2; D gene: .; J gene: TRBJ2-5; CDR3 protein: CASSEVSQETQYF
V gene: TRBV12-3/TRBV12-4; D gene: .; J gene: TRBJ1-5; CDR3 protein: CASSFFPTDQPQHF
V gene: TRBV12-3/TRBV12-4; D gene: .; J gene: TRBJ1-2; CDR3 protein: CASTNSNYGYTF
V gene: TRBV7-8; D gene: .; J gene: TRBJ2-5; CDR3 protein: CASSRGRGVQETQYF
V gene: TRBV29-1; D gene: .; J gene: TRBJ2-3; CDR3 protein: CSVDFTDTQYF
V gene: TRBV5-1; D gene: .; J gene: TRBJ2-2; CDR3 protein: CASSLASWAGELFF
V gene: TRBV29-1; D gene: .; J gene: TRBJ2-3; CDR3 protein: CSVKGLLTDTQYF
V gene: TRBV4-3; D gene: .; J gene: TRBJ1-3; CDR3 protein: CASSHFKTGNTIYF
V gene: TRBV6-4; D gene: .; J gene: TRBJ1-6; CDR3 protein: CASWALNSPLHF
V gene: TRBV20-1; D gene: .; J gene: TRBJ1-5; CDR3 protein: CSARDPGYSNQPQHF
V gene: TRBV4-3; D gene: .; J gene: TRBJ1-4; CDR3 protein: CASSQEMVSPNEKLFF
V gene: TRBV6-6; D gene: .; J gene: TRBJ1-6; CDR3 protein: CASREQGYSPLHF